Following are 28 T cell receptor beta chains from one sample sequenced in a study of T-cell memory formation after mild COVID-19. TCRdb independently ran MiXCR on the 5' RACE reads; one entry per CDR3 protein. The sample lists hundreds of thousands of distinct CDR3 sequences, approximately 25% seen once, with 8.8% in the top ten. The sample comprised PBMCs or a T cell subset sorted from them (not recorded which). The receptors were gathered from an adult woman who had mild COVID-19 (a few samples of this study predate the infection). Cell type and time point are not known.

The chain is built from TRBV15 and TRBJ2-7; no clear D. Germline values: CDR1 LNHNV, CDR2 YYDKDF (reference sequence). Trimming took off 5 bases at V and 1 base at J, with 12 bases between the two ends. The CDR3 sequence is 14 residues long. CDR3 sequence (DNA): TGTGCCACCAGCCAGGACCACCAGTCCTACGAGCAGTACTTC. It encodes CATSQDHQSYEQYF.

This chain links TRBV24-1 with TRBJ2-7; D is ambiguous. Trimming removed 3 bases from V and 5 bases from J, with 4 bases in between. This CDR3 has 11 residues. Germline values: CDR1 KGHDR, CDR2 SFDVKD. The CDR3 region is CATSDTDEQYF. CDR3 DNA sequence: TGTGCCACCAGTGATACGGACGAGCAGTACTTC.

This chain joins TRBV7-9 and TRBJ2-5, with D possibly TRBD2 on 5 matching bases. V lost 5 bases to trimming and J lost 4 bases, with 17 bases between them. The CDR3 is 15 residues long. Germline V lookup: CDR1 SEHNR, CDR2 FQNEAQ (reference sequence). CDR3 loop: CASSPPIRAGETQYF. For the CDR3, the DNA is TGTGCCAGCAGCCCCCCCATCCGGGCGGGAGAGACCCAGTACTTC.

This clonotype was seen a handful of times. Written as DNA, the CDR3 is TGTGCCAGCAGCCGTCGGGACAGGGGTAGCAATCAGCCCCAGCATTTT. Its translation: CASSRRDRGSNQPQHF. The gene calls are TRBV7-8 and TRBJ1-5; 10 nucleotides agree with TRBD1. V lost 5 bases and J lost 0; bases outside the gene matches: 4. CDR3 length: 16 residues. Germline lookup yields CDR1 SGHVS and CDR2 FQNEAQ.

J is TRBJ2-7 and V is TRBV20-1; no reliable D call. The CDR3 contains 13 residues. The ends were cut back, 3 bases at V and 2 bases at J, with 11 bases in the middle. Germline lookup yields CDR1 DFQATT and CDR2 SNEGSKA (reference sequence). CDR3 in amino acids: CSASETNAYEQYF. Written as DNA, the CDR3 is TGCAGTGCTAGTGAAACGAACGCCTACGAGCAGTACTTC.

This clonotype was detected only once. The V call is TRBV3-1, the J call TRBJ1-2, with D possibly being TRBD1 (5 bases). CDR1 and CDR2 from the germline V gene are LGHDT and YNNKEL (reference sequence). This CDR3 region has 14 residues. The germline V and J ends were trimmed by 0 bases and 5 bases, with 10 bases remaining between them. CDR3 protein: CASSQDRVLYGYTF. CDR3 coding DNA: TGTGCCAGCAGCCAAGACAGGGTTCTTTATGGCTACACCTTC.

This chain links TRBV7-9 with TRBJ2-3; 10 positions match TRBD2. With V trimmed by 5 bases and J by 3 bases, 5 bases remained unmatched. This CDR3 region has 15 residues. CDR1 and CDR2 (germline): SEHNR, FQNEAQ (reference sequence). In DNA, the CDR3 is TGTGCCAGCAGCCCCGGGACTAGCGAAACAGATACGCAGTATTTT. Translation: CASSPGTSETDTQYF.

This clonotype was recorded a few times. V gene TRBV29-1 combines with J gene TRBJ2-1; 10 positions match TRBD1. Losses at the gene ends were 6 bases for V and 7 bases for J; bases not matched to a gene: 12. Germline V gene lookup returns CDR1 SQVTM and CDR2 ANQGSEA. The CDR3 covers 15 residues. As DNA, the CDR3 is TGCAGCGTACTAGTCCCCGGGACAGGGGTAAATGAGCAGTTCTTC. Translated, it gives CSVLVPGTGVNEQFF.

The chain combines TRBV13 with TRBJ1-1; 11 nucleotides align to TRBD1. CDR3 size: 16 residues. The germline gives CDR1 PRHDT, CDR2 FYEKMQ (reference sequence). V gave up 8 bases and J gave up 0 bases; unmatched junction bases: 8. CDR3 protein: CASWGQGDFMNTEAFF. CDR3 bases: TGTGCCAGCTGGGGACAGGGGGATTTTATGAACACTGAAGCTTTCTTT.

This clonotype was seen only a few times. Compared with germline, one end of the junction differs, possibly owing to a read error. The J gene is TRBJ2-7, the V gene TRBV25-1, with 9 positions matching TRBD1. CDR3 length equals 16 residues. CDR1 is MGHDK and CDR2 is SYGVNS in the germline V gene. The CDR3 nucleotides are TGTGCCAGCAGTGGGCGACCCGGGACAGGGTCCTCCGAGCAGTACTTC. This encodes CASSGRPGTGSSEQYF.

There are a few counts of this clonotype. V usage is TRBV28 and J usage is TRBJ1-3; D unclear. CDR1 is MDHEN, CDR2 SYDVKM, per germline. Trimming pared 2 bases from V and 0 bases from J, leaving 8 bases between. The CDR3 covers 15 residues. The CDR3 DNA reads as TGTGCCAGCAGTTTAAGGCCCAGCTCTGGAAACACCATATATTTT. Translation gives CASSLRPSSGNTIYF.

This clonotype was counted between two and nine times. V is TRBV15 and J is TRBJ2-1; 8 bases are a match to TRBD2. V dropped 4 bases and J dropped 5; count of bases not matched to a gene: 7. The CDR3 covers 15 residues. CDR1 LNHNV and CDR2 YYDKDF come from the germline V gene (reference sequence). The CDR3 sequence is CATSTGGHLNNEQFF. In DNA, the CDR3 is TGTGCCACCAGCACGGGGGGGCATCTTAACAATGAGCAGTTCTTC.

J is TRBJ2-2 and V is TRBV12-3 or TRBV12-4, with TRBD1 matching 12 bases. V lost 4 bases and J lost 7; bases outside the gene matches: 10. The CDR3 sequence is 17 residues long. The CDR3 DNA is TGTGCCAGCAGTTCAGGGGACAGGGGGCGCTATGGCGGGGAGCTGTTTTTT. Its protein is CASSSGDRGRYGGELFF.

This clonotype has a count of ten or more. The chain joins TRBV12-3 or TRBV12-4 to TRBJ1-5, with a weak D call TRBD1 (5 bases). The CDR3 has 13 amino acids. Trimming left V 0 bases short and J 5 bases short, with 5 bases between. CDR3: CASSLATDQPQHF. CDR3 DNA: TGTGCCAGCAGTTTAGCGACAGATCAGCCCCAGCATTTT.

The rearrangement links TRBV5-1 to TRBJ2-1; tentative D call: TRBD2 (6 bases). Trimming took off 2 bases at V and 5 bases at J, with 14 bases between the two ends. The CDR3 covers 15 residues. CDR1 SGHRS and CDR2 YFSETQ come from the germline V gene. This CDR3 is CASSFDVGGHNEQFF. The CDR3 DNA reads as TGCGCCAGCAGCTTTGATGTCGGGGGTCACAATGAGCAGTTCTTC.

This clonotype was observed a handful of times. This chain connects TRBV12-3 or TRBV12-4 to TRBJ1-3; TRBD1 is a possible D gene (6 bases). With 6 bases removed from V and 0 bases from J, the gap between germline ends came to 12 bases. CDR3 size: 15 residues. Here the CDR3 DNA reads TGTGCCAGCAGCGTAGGACAGAACTCTGGAAACACCATATATTTT. It specifies CASSVGQNSGNTIYF.

There are a few counts of this clonotype. The V and J genes are TRBV9 and TRBJ1-5, with a tentative D call TRBD1 (5 bases). Germline V gives CDR1 SGDLS, CDR2 YYNGEE. Trimming took 2 bases from V and 11 from J, leaving 23 bases between them. CDR3 length: 16 amino acids. CDR3 amino acids: CASSVKAGDGRSSQHF. In DNA form, the CDR3 reads TGTGCCAGCAGCGTCAAGGCCGGGGACGGGCGGAGTTCCCAGCATTTT.

In this sample, this clonotype turned up a few times. The gene calls are TRBV6-5 and TRBJ2-7; weak D call: TRBD1 (5 bases). V lost 0 bases, J lost 0 bases, and 9 bases lay in between. CDR1 and CDR2 (germline): MNHEY, SVGAGI. CDR3 size: 15 residues. Here the CDR3 DNA reads TGTGCCAGCAGTTACTCGCTAGGGGCCTCCTACGAGCAGTACTTC. This sequence encodes CASSYSLGASYEQYF.

This chain connects TRBV10-3 to TRBJ1-1, with D perhaps TRBD1 (5 bases). Germline-derived CDR1 and CDR2 are ENHRY and SYGVKD. The CDR3 covers 13 residues. Trimming took 7 bases from V and 1 from J, leaving 10 bases between them. This chain's CDR3 is CAINPTGNTEAFF. In DNA form, the CDR3 reads TGTGCCATCAATCCTACAGGGAACACTGAAGCTTTCTTT.

The chain joins TRBV12-3 or TRBV12-4 to TRBJ1-1, with 7 bases lining up with TRBD1. The CDR3 runs to 14 residues. The V segment lost 6 bases and the J segment 1 base; nucleotides outside the gene matches: 5. In DNA form, the CDR3 reads TGTGCCAGCAGATCCAGGGGGTGGAACACTGAAGCTTTCTTT. As protein: CASRSRGWNTEAFF.

The chain is built from TRBV25-1 and TRBJ2-3, with 12 bases identical to TRBD2. Germline trimming cut 3 bases from V and 0 bases from J; bases unmatched to any gene: 10. CDR1 is MGHDK and CDR2 is SYGVNS in the germline V gene. This CDR3 has 19 amino acids. The CDR3 coding sequence is TGTGCCAGCAGTGACCGGACTAGCGGGGCCATGACCAGCACAGATACGCAGTATTTT. Protein sequence: CASSDRTSGAMTSTDTQYF.

J is TRBJ2-7 and V is TRBV15; 12 bases agree with TRBD2. The CDR3 loop spans 15 amino acids. Germline-derived CDR1 and CDR2 are LNHNV and YYDKDF (reference sequence). V lost 2 bases, J lost 2 bases, and 1 base stayed unmatched. This CDR3 is CATSRLAGGPYEQYF. The CDR3 nucleotides read TGTGCCACCAGCAGACTAGCGGGAGGGCCCTACGAGCAGTACTTC.

V and J are TRBV25-1 and TRBJ1-1; 7 nucleotides agree with TRBD1. V dropped 3 bases and J dropped 3; count of bases not matched to a gene: 1. Per the germline V gene, CDR1 is MGHDK and CDR2 is SYGVNS. The CDR3 has 13 amino acids. The CDR3 DNA is TGTGCCAGCAGTGACAGGGGGTACACTGAAGCTTTCTTT. It yields the protein CASSDRGYTEAFF. Based on the CDR3 plus reference TRBV25-1 and TRBJ1-1, the full variable domain is EADIYQTPRYLVIGTGKKITLECSQTMGHDKMYWYQQDPGMELHLIHYSYGVNSTEKGDLSSESTVSRIRTEHFPLTLESARPSHTSQYLCASSDRGYTEAFFGQGTRLTVV.

There are a few counts of this clonotype. The V call is TRBV19, the J call TRBJ1-6; D is uncertain. The germline CDR1 and CDR2 sequences are LNHDA and SQIVND (reference sequence). CDR3 length equals 11 residues. Trimming shortened V by 6 bases and J by 10 bases, and 7 bases separated the two germline ends. The CDR3 bases are TGTGCCAGTAGAGGTCGATCACCCCTCCACTTT. Protein product: CASRGRSPLHF.

Only a few counts were recorded for this clonotype. V and J are TRBV7-8 and TRBJ2-7; D is undetermined. The CDR3 spans 13 residues. Trimming took 0 bases from V and 3 from J, leaving 6 bases between them. From germline, CDR1 is SGHVS and CDR2 FQNEAQ. CDR3 in DNA: TGTGCCAGCAGCTTAGCCCTTCGCTACGAGCAGTACTTC. Protein: CASSLALRYEQYF. Looking up the rest from reference TRBV7-8 and TRBJ2-7 gives the full variable domain: GAGVSQSPRYKVAKRGQDVALRCDPISGHVSLFWYQQALGQGPEFLTYFQNEAQLDKSGLPSDRFFAERPEGSVSTLKIQRTQQEDSAVYLCASSLALRYEQYFGPGTRLTVT.

V gene TRBV11-2 combines with J gene TRBJ1-3; 9 bases align to TRBD1. The CDR3 consists of 19 residues. Germline CDR1 SGHAT, CDR2 FQNNGV. J was trimmed by 4 bases and V by 4 bases; bases with no gene match: 17. The CDR3 region has the DNA TGTGCCAGCAGCTCTTTCCGGGACAGGGTATTGACGGGCGGAAACACCATATATTTT. Protein product: CASSSFRDRVLTGGNTIYF.

The sample holds a few counts of this clonotype. The junction departs from germline at one end; a sequencing error may be responsible. The V and J genes are TRBV7-7 and TRBJ2-5, with a weak D call TRBD2 (6 bases). This CDR3 comprises 14 residues. CDR1 and CDR2 (germline): SSHAT, FNYEAQ (reference sequence). In DNA form, the CDR3 reads TGTGCTAGCAGCTTAGCGGCAAAGCAAGAGACCCAGTACTTC. It codes for CASSLAAKQETQYF.

The chain combines TRBV5-1 with TRBJ2-1; 7 nucleotides line up with TRBD2. Germline V gives CDR1 SGHRS, CDR2 YFSETQ. Trimming cost V 1 base and J 5 bases; bases outside gene matches: 9. The CDR3 contains 16 residues. This CDR3 is CASSLWLGGRDNEQFF. CDR3 DNA sequence: TGCGCCAGCAGCTTGTGGCTGGGCGGGAGAGACAATGAGCAGTTCTTC.